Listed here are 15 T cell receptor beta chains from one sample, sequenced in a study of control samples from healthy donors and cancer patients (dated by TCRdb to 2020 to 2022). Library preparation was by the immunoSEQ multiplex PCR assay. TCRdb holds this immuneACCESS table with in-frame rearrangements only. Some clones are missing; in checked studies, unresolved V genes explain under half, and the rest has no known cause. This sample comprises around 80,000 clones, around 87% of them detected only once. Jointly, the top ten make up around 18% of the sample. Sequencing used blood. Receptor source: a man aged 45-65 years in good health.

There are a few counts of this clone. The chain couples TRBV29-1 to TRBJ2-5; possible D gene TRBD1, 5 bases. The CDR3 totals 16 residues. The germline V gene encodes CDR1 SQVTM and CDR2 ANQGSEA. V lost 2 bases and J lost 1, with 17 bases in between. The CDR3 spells CSVEIGVVILQETQYF. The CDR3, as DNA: TGCAGCGTTGAAATAGGGGTAGTAATCCTCCAAGAGACCCAGTACTTC. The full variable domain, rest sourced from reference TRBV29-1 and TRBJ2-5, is SAVISQKPSRDICQRGTSLTIQCQVDSQVTMMFWYRQQPGQSLTLIATANQGSEATYESGFVIDKFPISRPNLTFSTLTVSNMSPEDSSIYLCSVEIGVVILQETQYFGPGTRLLVL.

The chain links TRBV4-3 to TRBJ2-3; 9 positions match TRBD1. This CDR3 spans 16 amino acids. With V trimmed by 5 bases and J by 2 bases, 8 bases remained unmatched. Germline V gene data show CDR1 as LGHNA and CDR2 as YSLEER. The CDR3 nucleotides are TGCGCCAGCAGCTCCCGAGGACAGGGGACCACAGATACGCAGTATTTT. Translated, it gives CASSSRGQGTTDTQYF.

CDR3 sequence: CASSEGTSGRAVDEQFF. CDR3 bases: TGTGCCAGCAGTGAGGGAACTAGCGGGAGGGCCGTCGATGAGCAGTTCTTC. This chain joins TRBV6-1 and TRBJ2-1; 13 bases match TRBD2. Germline V gene lookup returns CDR1 MNHNS and CDR2 SASEGT. The CDR3 is made up of 17 amino acids. V was pared by 3 bases and J by 8 bases, with 10 bases of the junction left unmatched.

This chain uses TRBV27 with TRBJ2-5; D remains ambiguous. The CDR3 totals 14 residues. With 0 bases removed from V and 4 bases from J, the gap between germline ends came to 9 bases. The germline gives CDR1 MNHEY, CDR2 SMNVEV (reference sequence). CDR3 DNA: TGTGCCAGCAGTTTATCGATACACGGAGAGACCCAGTACTTC. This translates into CASSLSIHGETQYF.

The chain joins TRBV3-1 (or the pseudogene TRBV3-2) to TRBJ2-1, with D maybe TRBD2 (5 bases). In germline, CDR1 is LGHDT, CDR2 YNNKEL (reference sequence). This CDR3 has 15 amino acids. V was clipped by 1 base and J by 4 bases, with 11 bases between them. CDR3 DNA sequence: TGTGCCAGCAGCCAAGGAGGGCCGGGGTACAATGAGCAGTTCTTC. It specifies CASSQGGPGYNEQFF.

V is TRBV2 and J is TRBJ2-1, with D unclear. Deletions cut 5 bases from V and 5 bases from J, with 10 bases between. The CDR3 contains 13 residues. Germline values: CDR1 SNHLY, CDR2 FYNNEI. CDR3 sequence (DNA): TGTGCCAGCAGTTATACAGAAAACAATGAGCAGTTCTTC. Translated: CASSYTENNEQFF.

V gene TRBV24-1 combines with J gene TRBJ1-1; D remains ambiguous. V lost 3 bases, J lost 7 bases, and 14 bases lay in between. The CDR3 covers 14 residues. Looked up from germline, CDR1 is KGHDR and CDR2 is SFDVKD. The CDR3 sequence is CATSDQGGRGEAFF. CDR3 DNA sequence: TGTGCCACCAGTGATCAAGGCGGGCGCGGTGAAGCTTTCTTT.

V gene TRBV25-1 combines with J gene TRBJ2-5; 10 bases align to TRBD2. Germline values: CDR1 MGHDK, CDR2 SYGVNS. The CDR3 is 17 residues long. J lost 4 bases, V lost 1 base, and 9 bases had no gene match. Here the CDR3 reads CASSESSSGRAPETQYF. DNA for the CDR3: TGTGCCAGCAGTGAATCGTCAAGCGGGAGGGCCCCAGAGACCCAGTACTTC.

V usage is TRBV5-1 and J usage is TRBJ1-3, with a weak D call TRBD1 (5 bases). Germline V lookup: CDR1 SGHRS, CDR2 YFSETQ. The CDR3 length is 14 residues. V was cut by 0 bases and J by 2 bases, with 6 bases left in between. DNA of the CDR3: TGCGCCAGCAGCTTGGGAGGGGCTGGAAACACCATATATTTT. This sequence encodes CASSLGGAGNTIYF.

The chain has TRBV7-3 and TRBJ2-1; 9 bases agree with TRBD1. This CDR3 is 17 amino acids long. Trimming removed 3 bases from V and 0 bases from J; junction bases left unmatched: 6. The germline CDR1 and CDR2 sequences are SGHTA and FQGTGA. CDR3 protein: CASSLDRGPLSYNEQFF. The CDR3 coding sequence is TGTGCCAGCAGCTTGGACAGGGGACCTCTCTCCTACAATGAGCAGTTCTTC. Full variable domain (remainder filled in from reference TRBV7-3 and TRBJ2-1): GAGVSQTPSNKVTEKGKYVELRCDPISGHTALYWYRQSLGQGPEFLIYFQGTGAADDSGLPNDRFFAVRPEGSVSTLKIQRTERGDSAVYLCASSLDRGPLSYNEQFFGPGTRLTVL.

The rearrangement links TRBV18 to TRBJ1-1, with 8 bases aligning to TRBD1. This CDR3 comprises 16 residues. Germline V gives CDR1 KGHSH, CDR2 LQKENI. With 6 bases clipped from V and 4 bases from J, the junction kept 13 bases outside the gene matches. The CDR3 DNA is TGTGCCAGCTCTAAGGGACAGGTGACGGGGCCCACTGAAGCTTTCTTT. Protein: CASSKGQVTGPTEAFF. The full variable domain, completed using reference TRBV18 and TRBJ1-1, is NAGVMQNPRHLVRRRGQEARLRCSPMKGHSHVYWYRQLPEEGLKFMVYLQKENIIDESGMPKERFSAEFPKEGPSILRIQQVVRGDSAAYFCASSKGQVTGPTEAFFGQGTRLTVV.

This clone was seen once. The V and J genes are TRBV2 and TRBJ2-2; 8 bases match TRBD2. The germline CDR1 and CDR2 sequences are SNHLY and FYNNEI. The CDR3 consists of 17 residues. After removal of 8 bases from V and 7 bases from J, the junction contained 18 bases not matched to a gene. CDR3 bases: TGTGCCAGCTGTTGGCTAGCGGGTGCTATAAAGGGCGGGGAGCTGTTTTTT. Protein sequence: CASCWLAGAIKGGELFF. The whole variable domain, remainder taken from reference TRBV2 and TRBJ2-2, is EPEVTQTPSHQVTQMGQEVILRCVPISNHLYFYWYRQILGQKVEFLVSFYNNEISEKSEIFDDQFSVERPDGSNFTLKIRSTKLEDSAMYFCASCWLAGAIKGGELFFGEGSRLTVL.

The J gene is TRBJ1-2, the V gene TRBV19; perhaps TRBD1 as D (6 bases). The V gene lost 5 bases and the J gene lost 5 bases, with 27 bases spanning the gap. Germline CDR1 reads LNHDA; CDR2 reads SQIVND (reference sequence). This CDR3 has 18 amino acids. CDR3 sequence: CASSPLWTETTSLYGYTF. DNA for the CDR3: TGTGCCAGTAGTCCTCTCTGGACAGAAACTACCTCCCTTTATGGCTACACCTTC.

CDR3 nucleotide sequence: TGTGCCAGCAGTTCTCCGGGACAGGGCTCCTACGAGCAGTACTTC. Translated, it gives CASSSPGQGSYEQYF. The J gene is TRBJ2-7, the V gene TRBV28; TRBD1 aligns across 9 bases. Losses at the gene ends were 4 bases for V and 0 bases for J; bases not matched to a gene: 4. The germline V gene encodes CDR1 MDHEN and CDR2 SYDVKM. The CDR3 covers 15 residues.

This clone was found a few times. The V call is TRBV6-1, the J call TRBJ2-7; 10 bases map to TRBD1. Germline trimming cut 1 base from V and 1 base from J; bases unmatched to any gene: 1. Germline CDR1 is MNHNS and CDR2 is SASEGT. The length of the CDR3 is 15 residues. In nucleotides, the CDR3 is TGTGCCAGCAGTGAAGGGACAGGGGGATCCTACGAGCAGTACGTC. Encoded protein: CASSEGTGGSYEQYV.